This TCR beta chain was captured in a study of CD8 T cell repertoires and HIV-1 epitope variants. Across the study: T cells were stimulated with Twenty-five Gag and Nef peptides separately. T cells were cultured for less than eleven days with cytokines added on days 3 and 7. 1M T cells were kept uncultured as a baseline.

CDR1 and CDR2 from the germline V gene are MNHEY and SVGAGI. With V trimmed by 10 bases and J by 1 base, 3 bases remained unmatched. The CDR3 sequence is 13 residues long. Only in-frame clones appear in the TCRdb table, and some are missing; sequencing was by immunoSEQ multiplex PCR. The sample holds 5,400 or so clones, approximately 72% seen once. In the case of this clone: Its specificity is unknown.

The gene calls are TRBV6-5 and TRBJ2-2, with TRBD1 identical over 7 bases. This receptor was obtained from a male donor with HIV. The sample taken for sequencing was cultured CD8+ T cells derived from PBMCs. CDR3 nucleotides: TGTGCCACCAGGACAGGGAACACCGGGGAGCTGTTTTTT. This gives the protein CATRTGNTGELFF.